This is a list of T cell receptor beta chains from one sample in a study of blood T cell repertoires in COVID-19. Measured with immunoSEQ multiplex PCR; TCRdb has only the in-frame clones, and not every one. The repertoire has under 95,000 clones, 65% to 80% of them found once; the top ten carry more than 20%. The sequencing sample was made of peripheral blood. The source is a man aged 55 to 69 with active or convalescent COVID-19. The CDR3 runs from the conserved cysteine through the conserved F or W. D genes are given only for firm matches. The listing skips clone size in some rows; elsewhere it reads once, few, many or a size class.

J	D	V	size	length	CDR3	DNA
TRBJ1-2	.	TRBV2	once	13	CASSETRVYGYTF	TGTGCCAGCAGTGAAACTAGGGTCTATGGCTACACCTTC
TRBJ1-1	.	TRBV7-3	.	14	CASSLNSGLSGAFF	TGTGCCAGCAGCTTAAACTCAGGTTTAAGTGGAGCTTTCTTT
TRBJ2-7	.	TRBV30	.	11	CAWSVAYEQYF	TGTGCCTGGAGTGTAGCTTACGAGCAGTACTTC
TRBJ1-5	.	TRBV4-1	.	19	CASSQAVTAGGGGNQPQHF	TGCGCCAGCAGCCAAGCCGTTACAGCGGGAGGGGGAGGCAATCAGCCCCAGCATTTT
TRBJ2-1	TRBD2	TRBV7-3	.	16	CASSLKRGSSYNEQFF	TGTGCCAGCAGCTTAAAGCGGGGGAGCTCCTACAATGAGCAGTTCTTC
TRBJ1-4	.	TRBV11-2	few	16	CASSLDRRGRNEKLFF	TGTGCCAGCAGCTTAGACCGCAGGGGTAGGAATGAAAAACTGTTTTTT
TRBJ2-1	.	TRBV4-3	.	15	CASSQVASSYNEQFF	TGCGCCAGCAGCCAAGTTGCGAGCTCCTACAATGAGCAGTTCTTC
TRBJ2-7	.	TRBV12-3/TRBV12-4	few	13	CASSSPGIDEQYF	TGTGCCAGCAGTTCCCCGGGTATCGACGAGCAGTACTTC
TRBJ1-1	TRBD1	TRBV13	.	13	CASSGQTGLEAFF	TGTGCCAGCAGCGGGCAGACAGGGCTCGAAGCTTTCTTT
TRBJ1-5	.	TRBV3-1/TRBV3-2	.	15	CASSQEGGDNQPQHF	TGTGCCAGCAGCCAAGAAGGAGGGGACAATCAGCCCCAGCATTTT
TRBJ2-5	.	TRBV7-7	.	13	CASSLTGFETQYF	TGTGCCAGCAGCTTGACAGGTTTTGAGACCCAGTACTTC
TRBJ1-2	.	TRBV7-8	.	13	CASSLQGRYGYTF	TGTGCCAGCAGCCTACAGGGACGTTATGGCTACACCTTC
TRBJ2-1	.	TRBV7-8	.	15	CASSPIRGLGNEQFF	TGTGCCAGCAGCCCAATTCGGGGATTAGGCAATGAGCAGTTCTTC
TRBJ1-5	.	TRBV19	.	13	CASSIRGAQPQHF	TGTGCCAGTAGTATTCGCGGGGCTCAGCCCCAGCATTTT
TRBJ1-1	.	TRBV28	.	13	CASSLYKNTEAFF	TGTGCCAGCAGTTTATACAAGAACACTGAAGCTTTCTTT
TRBJ1-5	TRBD1	TRBV6-1	.	14	CASSERRGRQPQHF	TGTGCCAGCAGTGAACGCAGGGGGCGGCAGCCCCAGCATTTT
TRBJ2-5	.	TRBV29-1	.	13	CSVLKGALETQYF	TGCAGCGTCCTGAAAGGGGCACTAGAGACCCAGTACTTC
TRBJ2-3	.	TRBV5-1	.	14	CASILGPGGDTQYF	TGCGCCAGCATACTGGGCCCGGGCGGGGATACGCAGTATTTT
TRBJ1-3	TRBD1	TRBV19	.	16	CASSIGQGFSGNTIYF	TGTGCCAGTAGTATCGGACAGGGATTTTCTGGAAACACCATATATTTT
TRBJ1-2	TRBD1	TRBV10-2	few	15	CASSESRQGFNGYTF	TGCGCCAGCAGTGAGTCCAGACAGGGATTTAATGGCTACACCTTC
TRBJ1-2	.	TRBV3-1/TRBV3-2	.	15	CASSHLQVANYGYTF	TGTGCCAGCAGCCATCTACAGGTCGCTAACTATGGCTACACCTTC
TRBJ1-1	.	TRBV28	.	14	CASSLTGVNTEAFF	TGTGCCAGCAGTTTAACGGGGGTGAACACTGAAGCTTTCTTT
TRBJ2-2	.	TRBV11-2	few	14	CASIPGPNTGELFF	TGTGCCAGCATCCCAGGGCCGAACACCGGGGAGCTGTTTTTT
TRBJ2-7	TRBD2	TRBV6-1	.	17	CASSEAWASGSSYEQYF	TGTGCCAGCAGTGAAGCGTGGGCTAGCGGTAGCTCCTACGAGCAGTACTTC
TRBJ2-1	TRBD2	TRBV2	.	16	CASSRQRGGSYNEQFF	TGTGCCAGCAGTAGACAGCGGGGGGGTTCCTACAATGAGCAGTTCTTC
TRBJ2-5	TRBD2	TRBV7-2	many	14	CASSWGLAGETQYF	TGTGCCAGCAGCTGGGGACTAGCGGGGGAGACCCAGTACTTC
TRBJ2-3	.	TRBV9	once	13	CASSVRQSDTQYF	TGTGCCAGCAGCGTACGACAGTCAGATACGCAGTATTTT
TRBJ2-5	.	TRBV5-1	.	14	CASSLEGVQETQYF	TGCGCCAGCAGCTTGGAGGGAGTCCAAGAGACCCAGTACTTC
TRBJ2-3	TRBD2	TRBV10-3	.	17	CAISDFASGGAADTQYF	TGTGCCATCAGTGACTTTGCTAGCGGGGGGGCCGCAGATACGCAGTATTTT
TRBJ2-1	.	TRBV7-3	many	14	CASSPYGDYNEQFF	TGTGCCAGCAGCCCATACGGGGACTACAATGAGCAGTTCTTC
TRBJ2-7	.	TRBV30	.	12	CAWSRGASEQYF	TGTGCCTGGAGCCGGGGGGCATCCGAGCAGTACTTC
TRBJ2-5	TRBD2	TRBV5-1	.	17	CASSLYLGGGARETQYF	TGCGCCAGCAGCTTGTATCTCGGCGGGGGGGCCAGGGAGACCCAGTACTTC
TRBJ1-1	.	TRBV19	.	13	CASSETQGPEAFF	TGTGCCAGTAGTGAAACACAGGGACCTGAAGCTTTCTTT
TRBJ2-7	TRBD2	TRBV10-3	once	16	CAISRTGTSGDYEQYF	TGTGCCATCAGTAGAACCGGGACTAGCGGGGACTACGAGCAGTACTTC
TRBJ2-5	TRBD2	TRBV3-1/TRBV3-2	.	17	CASSPQLAGELQETQYF	TGTGCCAGCAGCCCCCAACTAGCGGGGGAGCTCCAAGAGACCCAGTACTTC
TRBJ2-6	.	TRBV6-5	.	13	CASQTQAANVLTF	TGTGCCAGCCAAACTCAGGCGGCCAACGTCCTGACTTTC
TRBJ2-1	.	TRBV10-3	.	15	CAISGGRGFYNEQFF	TGTGCCATCAGTGGGGGCAGGGGCTTCTACAATGAGCAGTTCTTC
TRBJ2-1	TRBD2	TRBV7-9	few	18	CASSSRLAGGRSYNEQFF	TGTGCCAGCAGCTCACGACTAGCGGGGGGCCGCTCCTACAATGAGCAGTTCTTC
TRBJ1-1	TRBD1	TRBV5-1	.	13	CASRTGANTEAFF	TGCGCCAGCAGAACAGGGGCGAACACTGAAGCTTTCTTT
TRBJ1-4	TRBD1	TRBV4-1	.	18	CASSQGTITGQGAEKLFF	TGCGCCAGCAGCCAAGGAACGATTACCGGACAGGGGGCAGAAAAACTGTTTTTT
TRBJ1-5	TRBD1	TRBV10-3	.	16	CAISESIGTGNQPQHF	TGTGCCATCAGTGAGTCCATTGGGACAGGGAATCAGCCCCAGCATTTT
TRBJ2-2	TRBD1	TRBV20-1	.	15	CSASPTGLGTGELFF	TGCAGTGCTAGTCCGACAGGGTTAGGCACCGGGGAGCTGTTTTTT
TRBJ1-5	.	TRBV4-2	.	14	CASSQGGLFQPQHF	TGTGCCAGCAGCCAAGGGGGACTATTTCAGCCCCAGCATTTT
TRBJ2-7	.	TRBV2	.	13	CASSVDRTYEQYF	TGTGCCAGCAGTGTTGACAGAACCTACGAGCAGTACTTC
TRBJ1-2	.	TRBV7-8	.	15	CASSFAPLQGNGYTF	TGTGCCAGCAGCTTCGCTCCCCTGCAGGGGAATGGCTACACCTTC
TRBJ1-5	.	TRBV19	few	15	CASSISGLGNQPQHF	TGTGCCAGTAGTATCTCGGGGTTGGGAAATCAGCCCCAGCATTTT
TRBJ2-1	.	TRBV28	.	14	CASSPRSYYNEQFF	TGTGCCAGCAGCCCTCGATCCTATTACAATGAGCAGTTCTTC
TRBJ2-3	.	TRBV28	.	18	CASSLLGRGVIGTDTQYF	TGTGCCAGCAGTTTATTGGGCAGGGGGGTGATTGGAACAGATACGCAGTATTTT
TRBJ1-5	.	TRBV6-1	once	14	CASSVASGDQPQHF	TGTGCCAGCAGTGTAGCCTCAGGGGATCAGCCCCAGCATTTT
TRBJ2-2	.	TRBV9	many	16	CASSPRGGGNTGELFF	TGTGCCAGCAGCCCGAGGGGAGGGGGGAACACCGGGGAGCTGTTTTTT
TRBJ2-5	TRBD2	TRBV4-2	many	15	CASSQGTSGQETQYF	TGTGCCAGCAGCCAAGGGACTAGCGGCCAAGAGACCCAGTACTTC
TRBJ1-2	.	TRBV5-5	.	12	CASSTSNYGYTF	TGTGCCAGCTCCACATCCAACTATGGCTACACCTTC
TRBJ2-2	.	TRBV27	.	13	CASSFGNTGELFF	TGTGCCAGCAGTTTCGGGAACACCGGGGAGCTGTTTTTT